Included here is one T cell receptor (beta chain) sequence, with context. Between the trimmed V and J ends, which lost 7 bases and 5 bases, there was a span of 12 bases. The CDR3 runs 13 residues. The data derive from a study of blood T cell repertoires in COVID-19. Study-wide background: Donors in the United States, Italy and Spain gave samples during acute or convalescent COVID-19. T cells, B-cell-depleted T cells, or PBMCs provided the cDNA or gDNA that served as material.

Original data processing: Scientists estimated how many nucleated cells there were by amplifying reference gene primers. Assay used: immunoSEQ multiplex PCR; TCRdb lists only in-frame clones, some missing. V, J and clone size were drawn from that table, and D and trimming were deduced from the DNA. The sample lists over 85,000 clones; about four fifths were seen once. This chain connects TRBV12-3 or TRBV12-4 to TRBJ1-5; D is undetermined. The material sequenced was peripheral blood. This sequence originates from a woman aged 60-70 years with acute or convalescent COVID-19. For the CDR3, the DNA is TGTGCCAGCACAATTTCCCAGGATCAGCCCCAGCATTTT. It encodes CASTISQDQPQHF.